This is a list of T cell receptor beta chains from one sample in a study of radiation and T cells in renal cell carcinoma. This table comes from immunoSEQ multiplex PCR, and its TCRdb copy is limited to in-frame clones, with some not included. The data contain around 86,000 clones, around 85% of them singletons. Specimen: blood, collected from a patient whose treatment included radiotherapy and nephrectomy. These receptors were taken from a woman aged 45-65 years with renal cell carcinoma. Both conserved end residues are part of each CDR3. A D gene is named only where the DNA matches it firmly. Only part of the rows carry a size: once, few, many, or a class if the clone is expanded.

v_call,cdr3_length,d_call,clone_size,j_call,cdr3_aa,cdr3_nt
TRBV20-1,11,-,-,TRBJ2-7,CSAREDYEQYF,TGCAGTGCTAGAGAGGATTACGAGCAGTACTTC
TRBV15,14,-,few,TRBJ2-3,CATSRDRFPGTQYF,TGTGCCACCAGCAGAGATAGGTTTCCGGGTACGCAGTATTTT
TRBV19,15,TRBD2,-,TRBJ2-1,CASSIASGAYNEQFF,TGTGCCAGTAGTATCGCTAGCGGGGCCTACAATGAGCAGTTCTTC
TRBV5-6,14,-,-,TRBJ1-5,CASSQQGSNQPQHF,TGTGCCAGCAGCCAACAGGGTTCCAATCAGCCCCAGCATTTT
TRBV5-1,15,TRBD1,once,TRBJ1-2,CASRLITGGGYGYTF,TGCGCCAGCAGGCTGATAACAGGGGGCGGCTATGGCTACACCTTC
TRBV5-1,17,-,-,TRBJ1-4,CASSLVQGRATNEKLFF,TGCGCCAGCAGCTTGGTTCAGGGGAGGGCAACTAATGAAAAACTGTTTTTT
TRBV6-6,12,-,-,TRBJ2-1,CASRRNRDEQFF,TGTGCCAGCAGACGTAACAGAGATGAGCAGTTCTTC
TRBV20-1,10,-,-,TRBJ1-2,CSGVDRGYTF,TGCAGCGGGGTGGATCGTGGCTACACCTTC
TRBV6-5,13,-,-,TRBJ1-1,CASSEVFGSWAFF,TGTGCCAGCAGTGAAGTGTTCGGGAGCTGGGCTTTCTTT
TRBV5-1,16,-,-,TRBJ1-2,CASSFTWTKRVYGYTF,TGCGCCAGCAGCTTCACCTGGACGAAAAGAGTCTATGGCTACACCTTC
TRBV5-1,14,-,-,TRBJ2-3,CASSTLTTGNTQYF,TGCGCCAGCAGCACCTTAACGACAGGCAATACGCAGTATTTT
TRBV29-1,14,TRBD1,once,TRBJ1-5,CSVASGTGGITQHF,TGCAGCGTGGCATCCGGGACAGGGGGCATTACCCAGCATTTT
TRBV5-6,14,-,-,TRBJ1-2,CASSRTGIDYGYTF,TGTGCCAGCAGCAGAACAGGGATCGACTATGGCTACACCTTC
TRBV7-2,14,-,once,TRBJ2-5,CASTQRSGQETQYF,TGTGCCAGCACCCAAAGGTCAGGGCAAGAGACCCAGTACTTC
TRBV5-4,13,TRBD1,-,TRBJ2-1,CASGLQGGNEQFF,TGTGCCAGCGGCTTACAGGGGGGCAATGAGCAGTTCTTC
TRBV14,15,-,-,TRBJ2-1,CASSQREGGYNEQFF,TGTGCCAGCAGCCAAAGGGAGGGGGGCTACAATGAGCAGTTCTTC
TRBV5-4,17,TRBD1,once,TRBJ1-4,CASSLASDRGPNEKLFF,TGTGCCAGCAGCTTGGCCTCGGACAGGGGGCCTAATGAAAAACTGTTTTTT
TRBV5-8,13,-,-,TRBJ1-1,CASSLVTKMRAFF,TGTGCCAGCAGCTTGGTTACTAAAATGAGGGCTTTCTTT
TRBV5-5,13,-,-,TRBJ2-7,CASSLGGVYEQYF,TGTGCCAGCAGCTTGGGGGGAGTTTACGAGCAGTACTTC
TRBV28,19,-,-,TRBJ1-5,CASSLLRTATTYSNQPQHF,TGTGCCAGCAGTTTGCTCCGGACAGCCACCACTTATAGCAATCAGCCCCAGCATTTT
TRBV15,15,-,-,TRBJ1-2,CATSRDLGSTGGYTF,TGTGCCACCAGCAGAGATCTTGGGTCAACGGGCGGCTACACCTTC
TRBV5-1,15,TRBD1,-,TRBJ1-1,CASSFETGDFTEAFF,TGCGCCAGCAGCTTTGAGACAGGGGATTTCACTGAAGCTTTCTTT
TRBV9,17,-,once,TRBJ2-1,CASSVGGPGSSYNEQFF,TGTGCCAGCAGCGTAGGGGGTCCGGGGAGCTCCTACAATGAGCAGTTCTTC
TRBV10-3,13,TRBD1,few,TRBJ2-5,CAINSDRQETQYF,TGTGCCATTAACTCGGACAGGCAAGAGACCCAGTACTTC
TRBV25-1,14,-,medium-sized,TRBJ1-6,CASSYSGPNSPLHF,TGTGCCAGCAGTTACTCGGGCCCAAATTCACCCCTCCACTTT
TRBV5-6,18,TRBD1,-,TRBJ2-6,CASTFLGGQGAGANVLTF,TGTGCCAGCACCTTCTTGGGGGGACAGGGTGCTGGGGCCAACGTCCTGACTTTC
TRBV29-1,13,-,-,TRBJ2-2,CSVESGLGGELFF,TGCAGCGTTGAATCGGGGCTGGGCGGGGAGCTGTTTTTT
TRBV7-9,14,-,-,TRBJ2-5,CASSISGSTETQYF,TGTGCCAGCAGCATCTCCGGGTCGACAGAGACCCAGTACTTC
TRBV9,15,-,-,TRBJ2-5,CASSQTGVLGETQYF,TGTGCCAGCAGCCAAACCGGGGTGTTGGGAGAGACCCAGTACTTC
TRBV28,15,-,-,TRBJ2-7,CASGTQGGALGEQYF,TGTGCCAGCGGCACACAGGGGGGGGCCCTTGGTGAGCAGTACTTC
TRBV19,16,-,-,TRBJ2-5,CASSAWGGGIEETQYF,TGTGCCAGTAGTGCCTGGGGTGGGGGGATTGAGGAGACCCAGTACTTC
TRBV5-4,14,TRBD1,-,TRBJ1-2,CASSQDRGLNGYTF,TGTGCCAGCAGCCAAGACAGGGGGCTGAATGGCTACACCTTC
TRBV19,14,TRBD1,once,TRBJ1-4,CASSIGQGVGKLFF,TGTGCCAGTAGTATAGGACAGGGGGTTGGAAAACTGTTTTTT
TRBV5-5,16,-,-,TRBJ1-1,CASSLEGTGSNTEAFF,TGTGCCAGCAGCTTGGAGGGTACAGGGTCGAACACTGAAGCTTTCTTT
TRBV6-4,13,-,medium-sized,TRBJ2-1,CASSDGFSNEQFF,TGTGCCAGCAGTGACGGTTTTTCAAATGAGCAGTTCTTC
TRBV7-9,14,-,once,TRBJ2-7,CASSFGGTAYEQYF,TGTGCCAGCAGCTTTGGCGGGACTGCCTACGAGCAGTACTTC
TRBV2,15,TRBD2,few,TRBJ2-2,CASRSSGGGAGELFF,TGTGCCAGCAGGTCTAGCGGGGGCGGCGCCGGGGAGCTGTTTTTT
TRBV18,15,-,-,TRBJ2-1,CASSPWTDSYNEQFF,TGTGCCAGCTCACCCTGGACGGATTCCTACAATGAGCAGTTCTTC
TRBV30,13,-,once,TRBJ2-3,CAWKGGATDTQYF,TGTGCCTGGAAGGGCGGGGCCACAGATACGCAGTATTTT
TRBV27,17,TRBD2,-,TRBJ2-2,CASSLKGLAANTGELFF,TGTGCCAGCAGTTTAAAGGGACTAGCGGCGAACACCGGGGAGCTGTTTTTT
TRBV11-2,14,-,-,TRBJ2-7,CASSLGTFTYEQYF,TGTGCCAGCAGCTTAGGGACTTTTACCTACGAGCAGTACTTC
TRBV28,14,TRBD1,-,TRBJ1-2,CASSFDRGFYGYTF,TGTGCCAGCAGTTTTGACAGGGGCTTCTATGGCTACACCTTC
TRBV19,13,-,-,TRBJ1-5,CASNLAGVRPQHF,TGTGCCAGTAACCTCGCGGGGGTTCGGCCCCAGCATTTT
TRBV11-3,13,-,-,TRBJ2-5,CASSLNIQETQYF,TGTGCCAGCAGTCTCAACATCCAAGAGACCCAGTACTTC
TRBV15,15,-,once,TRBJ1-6,CATSRDRGSGSPLHF,TGTGCCACCAGCAGAGATCGAGGGTCGGGTTCACCCCTCCACTTT
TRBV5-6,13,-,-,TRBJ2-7,CASSWDISYEQYF,TGTGCCAGCAGCTGGGACATCTCCTACGAGCAGTACTTC
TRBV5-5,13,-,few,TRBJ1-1,CASSLWGPTEAFF,TGTGCCAGCAGCTTGTGGGGACCCACTGAAGCTTTCTTT